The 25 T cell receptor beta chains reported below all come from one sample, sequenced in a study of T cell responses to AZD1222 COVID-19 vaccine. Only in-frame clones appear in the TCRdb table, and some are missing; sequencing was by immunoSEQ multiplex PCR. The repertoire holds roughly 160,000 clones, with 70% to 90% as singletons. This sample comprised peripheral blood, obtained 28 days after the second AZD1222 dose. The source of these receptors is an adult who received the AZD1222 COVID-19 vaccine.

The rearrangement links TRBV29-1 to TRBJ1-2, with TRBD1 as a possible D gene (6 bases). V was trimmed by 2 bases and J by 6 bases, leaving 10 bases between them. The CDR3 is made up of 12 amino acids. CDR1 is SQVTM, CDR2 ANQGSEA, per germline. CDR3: CSVETGYDGYTF. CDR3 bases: TGCAGCGTTGAAACAGGGTATGATGGCTACACCTTC.

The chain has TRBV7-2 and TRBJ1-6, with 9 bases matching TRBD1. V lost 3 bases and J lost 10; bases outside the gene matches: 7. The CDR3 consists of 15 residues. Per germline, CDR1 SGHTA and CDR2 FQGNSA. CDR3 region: CASSLQTGGRSPLHF. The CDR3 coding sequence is TGTGCCAGCAGCTTGCAGACAGGGGGTCGGTCACCCCTCCACTTT.

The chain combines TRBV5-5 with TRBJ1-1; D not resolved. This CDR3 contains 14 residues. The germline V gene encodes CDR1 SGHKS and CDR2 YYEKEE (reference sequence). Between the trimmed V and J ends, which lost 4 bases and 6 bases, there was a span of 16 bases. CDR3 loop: CASSLNSRTAEAFF. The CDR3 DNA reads TGTGCCAGCAGCCTGAACAGCAGAACGGCTGAAGCTTTCTTT.

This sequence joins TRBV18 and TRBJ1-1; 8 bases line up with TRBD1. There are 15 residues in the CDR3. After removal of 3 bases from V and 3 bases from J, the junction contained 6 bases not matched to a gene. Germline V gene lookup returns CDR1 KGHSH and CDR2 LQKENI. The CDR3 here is CASSPDRTGHTEAFF. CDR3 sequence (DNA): TGTGCCAGCTCACCGGATCGGACAGGGCACACTGAAGCTTTCTTT.

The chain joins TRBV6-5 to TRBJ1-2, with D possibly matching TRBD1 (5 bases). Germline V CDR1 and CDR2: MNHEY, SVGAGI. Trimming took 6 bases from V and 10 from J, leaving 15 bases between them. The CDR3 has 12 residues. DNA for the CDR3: TGTGCCAGCAGCCGGACATGGACGACCTACACCTTC. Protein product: CASSRTWTTYTF.

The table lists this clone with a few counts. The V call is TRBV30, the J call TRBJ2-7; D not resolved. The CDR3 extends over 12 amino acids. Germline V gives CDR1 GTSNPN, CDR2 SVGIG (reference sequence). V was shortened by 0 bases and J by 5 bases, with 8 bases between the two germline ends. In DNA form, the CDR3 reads TGTGCCTGGAGTGTAGGCGGAGACGAGCAGTACTTC. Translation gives CAWSVGGDEQYF. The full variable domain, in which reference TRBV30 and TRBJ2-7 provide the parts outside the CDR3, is SQTIHQWPATLVQPVGSPLSLECTVEGTSNPNLYWYRQAAGRGLQLLFYSVGIGQISSEVPQNLSASRPQDRQFILSSKKLLLSDSGFYLCAWSVGGDEQYFGPGTRLTVT.

DNA for the CDR3: TGTGCCAGCAGTCAGGAACTGAACACTGAAGCTTTCTTT. It codes for CASSQELNTEAFF. This chain links TRBV6-5 with TRBJ1-1; D not resolved. V lost 5 bases, J lost 0 bases, and 7 bases lay in between. This CDR3 spans 13 amino acids. Germline V gene lookup returns CDR1 MNHEY and CDR2 SVGAGI.

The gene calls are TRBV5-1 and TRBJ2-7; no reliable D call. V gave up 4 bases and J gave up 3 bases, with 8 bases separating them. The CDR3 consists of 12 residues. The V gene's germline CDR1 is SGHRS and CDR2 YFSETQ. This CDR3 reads CASSPDGYEQYF. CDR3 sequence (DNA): TGCGCCAGCAGCCCGGACGGCTACGAGCAGTACTTC.

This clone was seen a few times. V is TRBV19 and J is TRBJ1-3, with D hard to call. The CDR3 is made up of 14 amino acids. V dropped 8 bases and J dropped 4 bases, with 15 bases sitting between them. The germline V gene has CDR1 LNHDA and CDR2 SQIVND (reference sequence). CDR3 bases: TGTGCCAGTCACAAAGGCGGAGTAGGAAACACCATATATTTT. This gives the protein CASHKGGVGNTIYF.

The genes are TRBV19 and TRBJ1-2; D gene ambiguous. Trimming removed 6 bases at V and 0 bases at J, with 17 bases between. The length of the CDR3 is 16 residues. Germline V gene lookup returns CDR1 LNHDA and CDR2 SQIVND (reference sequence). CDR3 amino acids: CASRRGRERSNYGYTF. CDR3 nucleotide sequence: TGTGCCAGTAGGAGAGGGCGGGAGAGGTCTAACTATGGCTACACCTTC.

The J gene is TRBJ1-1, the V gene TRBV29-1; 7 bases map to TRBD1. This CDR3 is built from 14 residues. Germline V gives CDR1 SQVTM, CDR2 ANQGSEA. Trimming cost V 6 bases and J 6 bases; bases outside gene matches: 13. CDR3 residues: CSVDLGQVVAEAFF. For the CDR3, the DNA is TGCAGCGTCGACCTAGGACAGGTCGTCGCTGAAGCTTTCTTT.

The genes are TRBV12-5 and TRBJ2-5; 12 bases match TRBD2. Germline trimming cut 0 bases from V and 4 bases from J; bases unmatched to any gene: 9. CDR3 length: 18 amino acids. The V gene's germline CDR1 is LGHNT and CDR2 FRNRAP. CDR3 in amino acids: CASGLVRLAGGGGETQYF. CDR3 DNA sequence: TGTGCTAGTGGTTTGGTACGCCTAGCGGGGGGGGGCGGAGAGACCCAGTACTTC.

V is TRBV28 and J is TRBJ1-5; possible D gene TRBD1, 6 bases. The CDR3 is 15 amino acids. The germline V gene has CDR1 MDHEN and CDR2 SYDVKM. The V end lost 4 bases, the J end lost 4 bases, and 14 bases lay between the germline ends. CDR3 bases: TGTGCCAGCAGTTCCGGATCGACAGGAAATCAGCCCCAGCATTTT. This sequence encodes CASSSGSTGNQPQHF.

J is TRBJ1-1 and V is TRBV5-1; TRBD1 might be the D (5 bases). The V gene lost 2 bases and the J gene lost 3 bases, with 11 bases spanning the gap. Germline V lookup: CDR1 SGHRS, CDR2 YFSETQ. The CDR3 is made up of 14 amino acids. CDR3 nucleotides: TGCGCCAGCAGCTTTACAGGCTACGACACTGAAGCTTTCTTT. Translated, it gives CASSFTGYDTEAFF.

CDR3: CASSLKTGPYGYTF. CDR3 DNA: TGTGCCAGCAGCTTGAAGACAGGCCCCTATGGCTACACCTTC. The chain employs TRBV5-5 and TRBJ1-2; tentatively, D is TRBD1 (6 bases). V dropped 1 base and J dropped 4 bases, with 11 bases sitting between them. The CDR3 spans 14 residues. Germline V gene data show CDR1 as SGHKS and CDR2 as YYEKEE (reference sequence).

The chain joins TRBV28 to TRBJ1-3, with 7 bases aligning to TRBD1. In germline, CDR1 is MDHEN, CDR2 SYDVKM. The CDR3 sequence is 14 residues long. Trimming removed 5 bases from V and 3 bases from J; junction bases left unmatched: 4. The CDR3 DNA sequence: TGTGCCAGCAGTATAGGGGGCCGTGGAAACACCATATATTTT. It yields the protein CASSIGGRGNTIYF.

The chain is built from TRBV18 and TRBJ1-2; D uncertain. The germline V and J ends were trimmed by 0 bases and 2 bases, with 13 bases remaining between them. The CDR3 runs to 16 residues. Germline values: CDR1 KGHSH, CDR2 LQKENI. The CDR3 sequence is CASSPPNGPNNYGYTF. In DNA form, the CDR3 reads TGTGCCAGCTCACCACCGAACGGACCGAACAACTATGGCTACACCTTC.

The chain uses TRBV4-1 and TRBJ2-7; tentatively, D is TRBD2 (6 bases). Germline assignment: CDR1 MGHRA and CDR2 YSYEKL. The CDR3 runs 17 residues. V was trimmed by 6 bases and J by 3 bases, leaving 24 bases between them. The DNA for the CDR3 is TGCGCCAGCAGTCAAAGCCCGACTAGTCCCCTTTTCTACGAGCAGTACTTC. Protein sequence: CASSQSPTSPLFYEQYF.

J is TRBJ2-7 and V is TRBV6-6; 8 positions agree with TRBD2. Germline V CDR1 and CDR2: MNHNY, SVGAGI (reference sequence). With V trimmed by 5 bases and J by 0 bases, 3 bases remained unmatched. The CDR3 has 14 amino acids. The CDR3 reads CASSRSGGSYEQYF. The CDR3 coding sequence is TGTGCCAGCAGTCGCAGCGGGGGCTCCTACGAGCAGTACTTC.

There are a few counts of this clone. As DNA, the CDR3 is TGTGCCAGCAGCTTGGACCCAGGAGGCTATGGCTACACCTTC. Translating gives CASSLDPGGYGYTF. The chain joins TRBV5-6 to TRBJ1-2; no clear D. CDR3 length equals 14 residues. V shed 0 bases and J shed 4 bases, with 10 bases lying between them. The germline CDR1 and CDR2 sequences are SGHDT and YYEEEE.

CDR3 bases: TGTGCCTGGCGATCGGGAAACTATGGCTACACCTTC. This encodes CAWRSGNYGYTF. The chain has TRBV30 and TRBJ1-2, with unresolved D. The CDR3 is 12 residues long. Trimming removed 5 bases from V and 2 bases from J, with 9 bases in between. Germline CDR1 GTSNPN, CDR2 SVGIG (reference sequence).

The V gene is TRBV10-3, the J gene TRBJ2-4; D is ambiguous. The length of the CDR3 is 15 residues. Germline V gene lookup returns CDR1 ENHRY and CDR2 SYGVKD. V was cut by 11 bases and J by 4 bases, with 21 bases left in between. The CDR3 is CAPPGSEGWKNIQYF. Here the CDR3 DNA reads TGTGCCCCCCCGGGTTCGGAAGGGTGGAAAAACATTCAGTACTTC.

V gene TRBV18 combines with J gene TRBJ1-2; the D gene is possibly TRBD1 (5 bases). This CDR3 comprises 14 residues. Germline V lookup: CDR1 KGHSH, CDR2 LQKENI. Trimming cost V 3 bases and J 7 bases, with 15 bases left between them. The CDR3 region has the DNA TGTGCCAGCTCACCCACCCCGGGGGACGGTGGCTACACCTTC. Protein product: CASSPTPGDGGYTF.

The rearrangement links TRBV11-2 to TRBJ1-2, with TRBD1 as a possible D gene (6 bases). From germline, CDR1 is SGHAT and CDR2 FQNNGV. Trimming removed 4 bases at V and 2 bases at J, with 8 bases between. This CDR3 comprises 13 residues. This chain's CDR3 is CASSSGQNYGYTF. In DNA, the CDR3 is TGTGCCAGCAGCTCCGGACAGAACTATGGCTACACCTTC.

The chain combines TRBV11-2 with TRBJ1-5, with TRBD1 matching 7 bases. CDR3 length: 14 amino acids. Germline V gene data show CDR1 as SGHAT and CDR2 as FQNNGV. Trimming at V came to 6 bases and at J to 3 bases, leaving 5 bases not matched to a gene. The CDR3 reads CASSLGTDNQPQHF. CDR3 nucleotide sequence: TGTGCCAGCAGTCTCGGGACAGACAATCAGCCCCAGCATTTT.